This T cell receptor beta chain originates from a study of cytomegalovirus exposure and HLA in healthy donors. This PCR relied on a set of 60 Vbeta primers and 13 Jbeta primers. Sequencing was performed with immunoSEQ multiplex PCR; in TCRdb, only in-frame clones are kept and a portion is missing. This sample carries over 150,000 clones, 78% of them seen once, and the ten largest clones take approximately 3.4%. This clone has more than one count but fewer than ten. Its antigen is still unknown. Broader study findings: Some TCR beta chains (more than 150 of them) were listed as cytomegalovirus-associated. Highly shared variants forming one cluster were likely a sequencing artifact. HLA alleles showed associations with fewer than 20,000 TCR beta sequences in a later analysis, at a 0.05 false discovery rate.

CDR3 length equals 14 residues. Germline CDR1 reads SGHRS; CDR2 reads YFSETQ. V was pared by 3 bases and J by 5 bases, with 12 bases between. The chain has TRBV5-1 and TRBJ1-5, with D perhaps TRBD1 (6 bases). This receptor was taken from a woman aged 45-65 years in good health and CMV-seropositive. Material for sequencing was PBMCs. CDR3 residues: CASSSEGGDQPQHF. In nucleotides, the CDR3 is TGCGCCAGCAGCTCAGAGGGGGGGGATCAGCCCCAGCATTTT.